This is a list of T cell receptor beta chains from one sample in a study of blood T cell repertoires in COVID-19. The data were produced by immunoSEQ multiplex PCR, yet TCRdb's version contains in-frame clones alone and is incomplete. The sample holds about 190,000 clones, under 80% seen once. Sequenced input: peripheral blood. These receptors all come from a woman aged 50 to 60 with acute or convalescent COVID-19. Both conserved end residues are part of each CDR3.

TRBV6-5,TRBJ1-1,CAIRQGRSTEAFF
TRBV12-3/TRBV12-4,TRBJ1-1,CASSIQGVTEAFF
TRBV11-2,TRBJ2-7,CASSYGQGTGTYEQYF
TRBV18,TRBJ1-1,CASSPNRGTEAFF
TRBV10-3,TRBJ2-1,CAIGKGAEYNEQFF
TRBV7-8,TRBJ1-2,CASSLAGGNYGYTF
TRBV5-5,TRBJ2-7,CASSSWDRDEQYF
TRBV27,TRBJ2-3,CASSQPTTSGSTDTQYF
TRBV28,TRBJ1-1,CASSLPGLANTEAFF
TRBV4-3,TRBJ2-7,CASSQDSGPSYEQYF
TRBV19,TRBJ2-3,CASSVTGTRPTTDTQYF
TRBV27,TRBJ2-3,CASTGTGVLQWDTQYF
TRBV5-1,TRBJ1-6,CASSRDNNSPLHF
TRBV18,TRBJ1-3,CASSPGTVSGNTIYF
TRBV5-8,TRBJ2-6,CASSLSGARASVLTF
TRBV7-9,TRBJ2-7,CASSREARGEQYF